Listed below are T cell receptor beta chains from one sample, sequenced in a study of identical twins. TCRdb used MiXCR to reprocess the 5' RACE reads, holding one entry per CDR3 protein. Of under 250,000 distinct CDR3 sequences listed, approximately 6.8% are singletons. This sample also appeared in a second study, on yellow fever vaccine responses in identical twins.

Specimen: CD8+ T cells sorted from blood. These receptors came from a woman younger than 35 in good health. CDR3s include the opening cysteine and the closing phenylalanine or tryptophan. D genes are given only for firm matches. Clone size is not always given. Where it is, it says once, few, many or a class for expanded clones.

many	TRBJ1-5	NA	TRBV4-1	TGCGCCAGCGGTCAGAATCAGCCCCAGCATTTT	CASGQNQPQHF
many	TRBJ2-3	TRBD2	TRBV28	TGTGCCAGCACCACAAACCGGGCTAGCGGGACTGATACGCAGTATTTT	CASTTNRASGTDTQYF
few	TRBJ2-3	TRBD2	TRBV25-1	TGTGCCAGCGATTGGGCGGGAGGGCCGAGAGATACGCAGTATTTT	CASDWAGGPRDTQYF
NA	TRBJ2-3	TRBD1	TRBV9	TGTGCCAGCAGCGAACAGAGGGGGCGCGCAGTAGATACGCAGTATTTT	CASSEQRGRAVDTQYF
many	TRBJ2-1	TRBD1	TRBV14	TGTGCCAGCAGCCAAGTTTCCGGACAGGGATACAATGAGCAGTTCTTC	CASSQVSGQGYNEQFF
many	TRBJ1-2	NA	TRBV29-1	TGCAGCGTTGATATCGGAGACGATTATGGCTACACCTTC	CSVDIGDDYGYTF
few	TRBJ2-7	NA	TRBV25-1	TGTGCCAGCAGTGAACCTCGGGCCGGCTACGAGCAGTACTTC	CASSEPRAGYEQYF
many	TRBJ2-7	NA	TRBV28	TGTGCCACCCTCCCGGGTGGCACCTCCTACGAGCAGTACTTC	CATLPGGTSYEQYF
many	TRBJ2-1	TRBD2	TRBV10-3	TGTGCCATCGCCTCCTCTTCTAGCGGGGCCCGCAATGAGCAGTTCTTC	CAIASSSSGARNEQFF
few	TRBJ1-5	NA	TRBV20-1	TGCAGTGCTAGAGCCAGTCCCGGGGATAGCAATCAGCCCCAGCATTTT	CSARASPGDSNQPQHF
many	TRBJ2-3	TRBD2	TRBV27	TGTGCCAGCAGTATTGGGACTAGCCTTTCCAACACAGATACGCAGTATTTT	CASSIGTSLSNTDTQYF
few	TRBJ2-7	TRBD1	TRBV15	TGTGCCACCAGCAATCCGGGACAGGGACCCTACGAGCAGTACTTC	CATSNPGQGPYEQYF
many	TRBJ2-1	NA	TRBV20-1	TGCAGTGCTACCCGGAGGTTTACGTCCTACAATGAGCAGTTCTTC	CSATRRFTSYNEQFF
few	TRBJ1-6	NA	TRBV20-1	TGCAGTGCTAGAGATGGAAGCTCGACAGGTGGTAATTCCCCCCTCCACTTT	CSARDGSSTGGNSPLHF
NA	TRBJ1-1	NA	TRBV3-1	TGTGCCAGCAGCCAACCCTGGGCAGGTACCGGGAACACTGAAGCTTTCTTT	CASSQPWAGTGNTEAFF
few	TRBJ2-3	NA	TRBV12-3/TRBV12-4	TGTGCCAGCCGTATGGGAGGCCGTGCAGATACGCAGTATTTT	CASRMGGRADTQYF
many	TRBJ1-5	NA	TRBV12-3/TRBV12-4	TGTGCCAGCACCTCGGGGGTAGGTAGTCAGCCCCAGCATTTT	CASTSGVGSQPQHF
NA	TRBJ2-3	NA	TRBV6-1	TGTGCCAGCGGCGGAGACAGAGACACAGATACGCAGTATTTT	CASGGDRDTDTQYF
many	TRBJ2-3	TRBD2	TRBV7-8	TGTGCCAGCAGCTTAGAGGGTGGGGGACTAGTTCACCGTACGCAGTATTTT	CASSLEGGGLVHRTQYF
many	TRBJ2-5	NA	TRBV20-1	TGCAGTGCTCAACAAGAGACCCAGTACTTC	CSAQQETQYF
few	TRBJ1-2	NA	TRBV28	TGTGCCAGCAGTTCCGCCCCCGGGACATTCGCCTTC	CASSSAPGTFAF
NA	TRBJ2-1	TRBD2	TRBV12-3/TRBV12-4	TGTGCCAGCAGCCCCAGCACGACTAGCGGGGGAGACCGGGAGCAGTTCTTC	CASSPSTTSGGDREQFF
once	TRBJ2-1	NA	TRBV7-2	TGTGCCAGCAGCTTAGTAGATTTCAATGAGCAGTTCTTC	CASSLVDFNEQFF
NA	TRBJ1-2	TRBD1	TRBV24-1	TGTGCCACCAGTGATTCTCCAGGGGGTAATGGCTACACCTTC	CATSDSPGGNGYTF
few	TRBJ1-1	TRBD1	TRBV15	TGTGCCACCAGCAGGGGACAGGGGTACACTGAAGCTTTCTTT	CATSRGQGYTEAFF
NA	TRBJ1-5	NA	TRBV6-1	TGTGCCAGCAGTGATGCCATAAGACAGAGCAATCAGCCCCAGCATTTT	CASSDAIRQSNQPQHF
NA	TRBJ1-4	NA	TRBV29-1	TGCAGCGTTGAAGAAAACGAAAAACTGTTTTTT	CSVEENEKLFF
many	TRBJ2-1	NA	TRBV7-8	TGTGCCAGCGCCACAGGCGACGCGTATGAGCAGTTCTTC	CASATGDAYEQFF
NA	TRBJ2-3	NA	TRBV6-5	TGTGCCAGCAGTTACGTTCTGGGTCAAGATACGCAGTATTTT	CASSYVLGQDTQYF
few	TRBJ2-5	NA	TRBV7-9	TGTGCCAGCAGTGAGTCCAGGGCGAGGGAGACCCAGTACTTC	CASSESRARETQYF
many	TRBJ2-3	NA	TRBV7-9	TGTGCCAGCAGCTTAGAGGGTGATACGCAGTATTTT	CASSLEGDTQYF
many	TRBJ2-2	NA	TRBV6-4	TGTGCCAGCAGTGACCTCAGGGGCGGCACCGGGGAGCTGTTTTTT	CASSDLRGGTGELFF
NA	TRBJ2-3	TRBD2	TRBV7-6	TGTGCCAGCAGCTTCGGACTAGCGGGGGGTAAGCAGCAGTATTTT	CASSFGLAGGKQQYF
NA	TRBJ2-3	TRBD1	TRBV2	TGTGCCAGCATTCTCCGGACAGGGGTCACAGATACGCAGTATTTT	CASILRTGVTDTQYF
NA	TRBJ1-2	TRBD1	TRBV9	TGTGCCAGCAGCGTAGCGACAGGGGGCCCTGGCTACACCTTC	CASSVATGGPGYTF
few	TRBJ2-1	TRBD2	TRBV19	TGTGCCAGTAGTATAGCGGGGGGGTACTCCTACAATGAGCAGTTCTTC	CASSIAGGYSYNEQFF
few	TRBJ1-6	NA	TRBV20-1	TGCAGTGCTAGAGCCGACGGGAGCTCCTATAATTCACCCCTCCACTTT	CSARADGSSYNSPLHF
few	TRBJ2-5	TRBD2	TRBV15	TGTGCCACCAGCACGACCGCGGGGGATTTGGAGACCCAGTACTTC	CATSTTAGDLETQYF
NA	TRBJ2-2	TRBD2	TRBV7-6	TGTGCCAGCAGCTTAGTATCGACTAGCGGGAGGACCTACACCGGGGAGCTGTTTTTT	CASSLVSTSGRTYTGELFF
NA	TRBJ1-1	NA	TRBV7-9	TGTGCCAGCAGCCGGGTGGACGCTGAAGCTTTCTTT	CASSRVDAEAFF
few	TRBJ2-1	TRBD2	TRBV9	TGTGCCAGCAACCGTGGGCTAGCGGGAGTTTCGGACAATGAGCAGTTCTTC	CASNRGLAGVSDNEQFF
many	TRBJ1-5	TRBD1	TRBV12-3/TRBV12-4	TGTGCCAGCAGTTCTAGGGACAGTCAAATCTATCAGCCCCAGCATTTT	CASSSRDSQIYQPQHF
few	TRBJ2-2	TRBD2	TRBV7-3	TGTGCCAGCAGCTTCCTGGGTCTAGCGGGGAACACCGGGGAGCTGTTTTTT	CASSFLGLAGNTGELFF
many	TRBJ2-1	NA	TRBV5-1	TGCGCCAGCAGCCGGTTATTTAGCTCCTACAATGAGCAGTTCTTC	CASSRLFSSYNEQFF
few	TRBJ2-6	NA	TRBV13	TGTGCCAGCAGCCATGGGGTGGGGGGCCGAACCAACGTCCTGACTTTC	CASSHGVGGRTNVLTF
NA	TRBJ2-5	NA	TRBV12-3/TRBV12-4	TGTGCCAGCAGTTCCGGGGGGGACAGTCGGGGAGGGACCCAGTACTTC	CASSSGGDSRGGTQYF
few	TRBJ1-2	NA	TRBV15	TGTGCCACCAGCACACGGGAAAACTATGGCTACACCTTC	CATSTRENYGYTF
many	TRBJ1-2	NA	TRBV5-1	TGCGCCAGCAGCTTGGTGGTGGGGGCCAACTATGGCTACACCTTC	CASSLVVGANYGYTF
many	TRBJ2-7	NA	TRBV29-1	TGCAGCGTTGCGGGGGAGGTCCAGGGGGACGCCTACGAGCAGTACTTC	CSVAGEVQGDAYEQYF
many	TRBJ2-7	NA	TRBV3-1	TGTGCCAGCAGTAAGAGATTGGGGGGCGACGAGCAGTACTTC	CASSKRLGGDEQYF
NA	TRBJ2-3	NA	TRBV7-6	TGTGCCAGCAGCTTTCTCCCCACAGATACGCAGTATTTT	CASSFLPTDTQYF
NA	TRBJ1-6	NA	TRBV14	TGTGCCAGCAGCCAAGACCTGGGGATCGACTCACCCCTCCACTTT	CASSQDLGIDSPLHF
few	TRBJ2-1	NA	TRBV7-9	TGTGCCAGCAGCGGTACCGACCACACTTTCGACAATGAGCAGTTCTTC	CASSGTDHTFDNEQFF
few	TRBJ2-5	NA	TRBV7-9	TGTGCCAGCAGCTTAGTTAAGGACCAAGAGACCCAGTACTTC	CASSLVKDQETQYF